The sequence of this TCR beta chain was determined in a study of long-term antiretroviral therapy in people with HIV. V lost 3 bases to trimming and J lost 3 bases; unmatched junction nucleotides: 11. CDR3 length: 18 residues. Germline V gives CDR1 KGHSH, CDR2 LQKENI. This clone has only a few counts. Its antigen remains unidentified. Whole-study results and caveats: Diversity increased after ART yet remained lower than in transplant donor controls. All time points showed a repertoire dominated by clones expanded before ART.

It was version v3.0 of the immunoSEQ assay that was run at survey level. Produced via immunoSEQ multiplex PCR; TCRdb's table is partial and in-frame only. The repertoire holds 40,000 to 60,000 clones, with 84% as singletons. V and J are TRBV18 and TRBJ2-7; 13 nucleotides line up with TRBD2. This sequence was found in a young woman with HIV. Source: unsorted PBMCs, taken 0.8 years after starting antiretroviral therapy. In nucleotides, the CDR3 is TGTGCCAGCTCACCCCTTGGGACTAGCGGGACGGGACGCTACGAGCAGTACTTC. Amino acid sequence: CASSPLGTSGTGRYEQYF. The full variable domain, its missing parts supplied by reference TRBV18 and TRBJ2-7, is NAGVMQNPRHLVRRRGQEARLRCSPMKGHSHVYWYRQLPEEGLKFMVYLQKENIIDESGMPKERFSAEFPKEGPSILRIQQVVRGDSAAYFCASSPLGTSGTGRYEQYFGPGTRLTVT.